A selection of T cell receptor beta chains follows, all from one sample in a study of T cell responses to AZD1222 COVID-19 vaccine. Clones were read by immunoSEQ multiplex PCR, and TCRdb kept only the in-frame ones, dropping some. Of 110,000 to 150,000 clones in the sample, roughly 90% were seen once. The sample consisted of peripheral blood, taken 28 days after the second AZD1222 dose. The receptors originated from an adult who received the AZD1222 COVID-19 vaccine. CDR3s include the opening cysteine and the closing phenylalanine or tryptophan. D genes are given only for firm matches. Rows give clone size only sometimes, using once, few, many, or a class for an expanded clone.

j_call v_call clone_size d_call cdr3_length cdr3_nt cdr3_aa
TRBJ2-6 TRBV25-1 NA NA 16 TGTGCCAGCAGTGATGCAGGGGACTCTGGGGCCAACGTCCTGACTTTC CASSDAGDSGANVLTF
TRBJ1-5 TRBV7-2 NA NA 13 TGTGCCAGCAGGCAGAATAGCAATCAGCCCCAGCATTTT CASRQNSNQPQHF
TRBJ1-2 TRBV2 few NA 14 TGTGCCAGCAGTGAAGCGCTTCCGGGGAGCGGCTACACCTTC CASSEALPGSGYTF
TRBJ2-1 TRBV6-1 NA TRBD2 17 TGTGCCAGCAGTGAACCGGCTAGCGGGAGGAATAGCAATGAGCAGTTCTTC CASSEPASGRNSNEQFF
TRBJ1-1 TRBV5-1 NA NA 15 TGCGCCAGCAGCTCGGTACAGGGAGGCAACACTGAAGCTTTCTTT CASSSVQGGNTEAFF
TRBJ2-5 TRBV4-1 NA NA 15 TGCGCCAGCAGCCAAGAAGAGACCACCATAGAGACCCAGTACTTC CASSQEETTIETQYF
TRBJ1-1 TRBV14 few TRBD1 14 TGTGCCAGCCGCCGGGACAGACGTAGTACTGAAGCTTTCTTT CASRRDRRSTEAFF
TRBJ1-1 TRBV5-1 NA NA 14 TGCGCCAGCAGCCGTCAGGGGAAAAACACTGAAGCTTTCTTT CASSRQGKNTEAFF
TRBJ1-2 TRBV15 once NA 15 TGTGCCACTGGACAATTCGGCGGGGCGCGGTATGGCTACACCTTC CATGQFGGARYGYTF
TRBJ2-3 TRBV7-9 NA NA 14 TGTGCCAGCAGCCGGATAAGAGGGTCAGATACGCAGTATTTT CASSRIRGSDTQYF
TRBJ1-5 TRBV7-7 once NA 18 TGTGCTAGCACCTCCCTACTGTACGGGGGCTCCTACAATCAGCCCCAGCATTTT CASTSLLYGGSYNQPQHF
TRBJ2-1 TRBV5-1 NA NA 13 TGCGCCAGCAGCATAGTGGGGGAAAATGAGCAGTTCTTC CASSIVGENEQFF
TRBJ2-1 TRBV27 NA TRBD2 14 TGTGCCAGCAGTTTAGAGCGGGAGGGGCATGAGCAGTTCTTC CASSLEREGHEQFF
TRBJ1-1 TRBV7-9 NA NA 13 TGTGCCAGCAGTTACAGGGAGGGGACTGAAGCTTTCTTT CASSYREGTEAFF
TRBJ2-7 TRBV25-1 NA NA 11 TGTGCCAGCAGTGCCACCTACGAGCAGTACTTC CASSATYEQYF
TRBJ2-1 TRBV29-1 NA NA 11 TGCAGCGTTGAATGGGGAAATGAGCAGTTCTTC CSVEWGNEQFF
TRBJ1-1 TRBV19 NA TRBD1 17 TGTGCCAGCCGAAATTATCCAGGGGGCATGATGAACACTGAAGCTTTCTTT CASRNYPGGMMNTEAFF
TRBJ1-1 TRBV27 once NA 14 TGTGCCAGCAGTCTGGTAGGGTGGAACACTGAAGCTTTCTTT CASSLVGWNTEAFF
TRBJ1-1 TRBV6-6 NA NA 13 TGTGCCAGCCTTCGGGGAGAGAACACTGAAGCTTTCTTT CASLRGENTEAFF
TRBJ1-3 TRBV20-1 NA NA 11 TGCAGTGCTCCGGTGGGAAACACCATATATTTT CSAPVGNTIYF
TRBJ2-3 TRBV6-6 NA TRBD2 16 TGTGCCAGCAGTTGGACTAGCGGAGGACCCCGGGATACGCAGTATTTT CASSWTSGGPRDTQYF
TRBJ1-1 TRBV6-5 NA NA 15 TGTGCCAGCAATCCGGGACGGAAGATGAACACTGAAGCTTTCTTT CASNPGRKMNTEAFF
TRBJ2-3 TRBV12-5 once NA 16 TGTGCTAGTGGCACTTACGCAGGTCGTTTCACAGATACGCAGTATTTT CASGTYAGRFTDTQYF
TRBJ2-1 TRBV6-6 NA TRBD2 16 TGTGCCAGCAGGACCTACGGGACTAGCGGCTACAATGAGCAGTTCTTC CASRTYGTSGYNEQFF
TRBJ1-4 TRBV14 NA TRBD1 17 TGTGCCAGCAGCCAAGCCCCCTCAACAGGGGGCGGTGAAAAACTGTTTTTT CASSQAPSTGGGEKLFF
TRBJ2-7 TRBV19 NA TRBD1 15 TGTGCCAGTAGTACCTCCGGGACAGGGGGCTACGAGCAGTACTTC CASSTSGTGGYEQYF
TRBJ1-3 TRBV6-1 NA NA 15 TGTGCCAGCAGTGAAGGGTTGCAGGGGGGAAACACCATATATTTT CASSEGLQGGNTIYF
TRBJ2-7 TRBV7-3 NA TRBD2 16 TGTGCCAGCAGCCATACCCAGACTAGCGGAACCTACGAGCAGTACTTC CASSHTQTSGTYEQYF
TRBJ2-1 TRBV2 few TRBD2 15 TGTGCCAGCGGTTCTAGCGGGAGCACTTACAATGAGCAGTTCTTC CASGSSGSTYNEQFF
TRBJ1-1 TRBV10-1 NA TRBD1 15 TGCGCCAGCAGTGCTTTATCAGGGGGTTTGACTGAAGCTTTCTTT CASSALSGGLTEAFF
TRBJ1-4 TRBV14 NA NA 14 TGTGCCAGCAGCCAAATGGACAGCCTTGAAAAACTGTTTTTT CASSQMDSLEKLFF
TRBJ1-2 TRBV14 NA NA 13 TGTGCCAGCAGCCTAGGGACGGTCTATGGCTACACCTTC CASSLGTVYGYTF
TRBJ2-1 TRBV7-2 NA NA 15 TGTGCCAGCAGCGCGACAGCGAGCTCCTACAATGAGCAGTTCTTC CASSATASSYNEQFF
TRBJ1-5 TRBV4-1 NA TRBD1 13 TGCGCCAGCAGCCATCGGACAGGTCAGCCCCAGCATTTT CASSHRTGQPQHF
TRBJ2-1 TRBV29-1 once TRBD2 17 TGCAGCGTTGATGGACTAGCGGGAGGGGTAGTAACGGGTGAGCAGTTCTTC CSVDGLAGGVVTGEQFF
TRBJ1-1 TRBV7-9 once TRBD1 18 TGTGCCAGCAGCTTAGCGCCTATCGGACAGGGGAGGGGGCTTGAAGCTTTCTTT CASSLAPIGQGRGLEAFF
TRBJ1-6 TRBV18 once TRBD1 16 TGTGCCAGCTCACCACCGTCAGGGGGGAATAATTCACCCCTCCACTTT CASSPPSGGNNSPLHF
TRBJ1-1 TRBV2 NA NA 14 TGTGCCAGCAGTATTCTTCGGGGGGGCACTGAAGCTTTCTTT CASSILRGGTEAFF
TRBJ2-1 TRBV3-1/TRBV3-2 NA NA 17 TGTGCCAGCAGCGAAGGGCTCCCCGGCAGGGGAGACAATGAGCAGTTCTTC CASSEGLPGRGDNEQFF
TRBJ1-5 TRBV11-2 few NA 14 TGTGCCAGCAGCTTAGATCTAGGGAATCAGCCCCAGCATTTT CASSLDLGNQPQHF
TRBJ1-1 TRBV6-6 NA NA 13 TGTGCCAGCAGTCGGGAGAGGGGCACTGAAGCTTTCTTT CASSRERGTEAFF
TRBJ2-3 TRBV19 NA NA 15 TGTGCCAGTAGTTCCCGAGGTTCTAGCACAGATACGCAGTATTTT CASSSRGSSTDTQYF
TRBJ1-5 TRBV9 NA NA 16 TGTGCCAGCAGCGTAGTCCCGGGGGCAGGCTGTCAGCCCCAGCATTTT CASSVVPGAGCQPQHF
TRBJ2-1 TRBV3-1/TRBV3-2 NA NA 15 TGTGCCAGCAGCCCGGGTATGCGGGGAGCTGGTGAGCAGTTCTTC CASSPGMRGAGEQFF
TRBJ1-4 TRBV6-5 NA TRBD1 13 TGTGCCAGCAGCCGGACAGGGGATGAAAAACTGTTTTTT CASSRTGDEKLFF
TRBJ1-1 TRBV19 NA TRBD1 15 TGTGCCAGTAGTAAACCGGGACAGGGGGGAACTGAAGCTTTCTTT CASSKPGQGGTEAFF
TRBJ1-1 TRBV6-5 NA NA 12 TGTGCCAGCAGTTACCGGAACACTGAAGCTTTCTTT CASSYRNTEAFF
TRBJ1-2 TRBV6-1 NA NA 16 TGTGCCAGCAGTGAATGGTTGGGACGGGCGGGAGATGGCTACACCTTC CASSEWLGRAGDGYTF
TRBJ1-2 TRBV6-5 NA NA 13 TGTGCCACATCCGGACAGCTTAACTATGGCTACACCTTC CATSGQLNYGYTF
TRBJ1-2 TRBV7-9 NA NA 14 TGTGCCAGCAGCGGGGAAAAGGGGGTCTATGGCTACACCTTC CASSGEKGVYGYTF
TRBJ1-5 TRBV2 NA NA 13 TGTGCCAGCAGTGGGAATAGCAATCAGCCCCAGCATTTT CASSGNSNQPQHF
TRBJ2-2 TRBV7-3 NA NA 14 TGTGCCAGCAGGCTACAGGGGAACACCGGGGAGCTGTTTTTT CASRLQGNTGELFF
TRBJ2-1 TRBV12-3/TRBV12-4 NA NA 12 TGTGCCAGCAGCTCTAGCGGCAGGGGTCAGTTCTTC CASSSSGRGQFF
TRBJ2-4 TRBV18 NA NA 13 TGTGCCAGCTCCCCTGCGTCCAAAAACATTCAGTACTTC CASSPASKNIQYF
TRBJ2-1 TRBV5-1 NA TRBD2 15 TGCGCCAGCAGCTTCCTAGCGGGTCTAAACAATGAGCAGTTCTTC CASSFLAGLNNEQFF
TRBJ1-1 TRBV6-1 NA TRBD1 18 TGTGCCAGCAGTGAATTAGGATACCAGGGGGCGCAGGACACTGAAGCTTTCTTT CASSELGYQGAQDTEAFF
TRBJ1-2 TRBV10-2 NA NA 16 TGCGCCAGCAGTGAGTCGGCAGTGATGACAGGCCATGGCTACACCTTC CASSESAVMTGHGYTF
TRBJ2-7 TRBV7-9 NA TRBD2 16 TGTGCCAGCAGCTTCGGAGCGGGAGGGTTTACCTACGAGCAGTACTTC CASSFGAGGFTYEQYF